This T cell receptor (beta chain) was captured by sequencing in a study of breast tumors, draining lymph nodes, adjacent tissues. Study-wide results and caveats: Tumors had less TCR diversity than lymph nodes, more than nontumor tissue.

This clonotype has at least ten counts. Its target is not known. The V end was cut by 2 bases, the J end by 2 bases, with 9 bases between. The germline gives CDR1 SNHLY, CDR2 FYNNEI. This CDR3 spans 15 amino acids. Samples came from axillary lymph nodes draining the breast cancer. TCRdb called the multiplex PCR reads again in MiXCR, with one record for every CDR3 protein. The table records about 180,000 distinct CDR3 sequences, around a third of them present only once. The chain combines TRBV2 with TRBJ2-2; D is ambiguous. The TCR comes from a female donor with breast cancer. Some clones in this sample may be carry-over from other donors' samples. The sequenced sample consisted of axillary lymph node tissue. Written as DNA, the CDR3 is TGTGCCAGCAGTGAATCCCTACCCAACACCGGGGAGCTGTTTTTT. Amino acids: CASSESLPNTGELFF. Full variable domain (outside the CDR3, taken from reference TRBV2 and TRBJ2-2): EPEVTQTPSHQVTQMGQEVILRCVPISNHLYFYWYRQILGQKVEFLVSFYNNEISEKSEIFDDQFSVERPDGSNFTLKIRSTKLEDSAMYFCASSESLPNTGELFFGEGSRLTVL.